A single sample gave rise to the 15 T cell receptor beta chains below, sequenced in a study of T cell changes during pregnancy in multiple sclerosis. Repertoires were generated with immunoSEQ multiplex PCR, while TCRdb's copy carries only in-frame clones and drops some. Altogether roughly 80,000 clones are present, 85% to 95% being singletons, with the ten largest covering just over 2.5%. The sample here was peripheral blood, taken after pregnancy. The source of these receptors is a female donor in good health, enrolled as a control in a pregnancy study.

The chain employs TRBV7-8 and TRBJ1-3, with 7 bases that match TRBD1. CDR1 is SGHVS and CDR2 is FQNEAQ in the germline V gene. The CDR3 runs 15 residues. J lost 0 bases, V lost 6 bases, and 5 bases had no gene match. The DNA of the CDR3 is TGTGCCAGCAGTAGGACAGGCGACTCTGGAAACACCATATATTTT. Protein sequence: CASSRTGDSGNTIYF.

The chain joins TRBV15 to TRBJ1-2; D is possibly TRBD1 (6 bases). Germline-derived CDR1 and CDR2 are LNHNV and YYDKDF (reference sequence). The CDR3 contains 15 residues. V was clipped by 1 base and J by 4 bases, with 13 bases between them. CDR3 residues: CATSRVGGGSYGYTF. The CDR3 DNA reads as TGTGCCACCAGCAGAGTCGGCGGGGGCAGCTATGGCTACACCTTC. The full variable domain, its missing parts supplied by reference TRBV15 and TRBJ1-2, is DAMVIQNPRYQVTQFGKPVTLSCSQTLNHNVMYWYQQKSSQAPKLLFHYYDKDFNNEADTPDNFQSRRPNTSFCFLDIRSPGLGDTAMYLCATSRVGGGSYGYTFGSGTRLTVV.

This chain uses TRBV5-5 with TRBJ2-7; D perhaps matches TRBD2 (5 bases). Germline CDR1 reads SGHKS; CDR2 reads YYEKEE (reference sequence). The CDR3 consists of 16 residues. V gave up 3 bases and J gave up 3 bases, with 19 bases separating them. The CDR3 DNA sequence: TGTGCCAGCAGCTCGGCGCGGGTGCGGGTTCGCTACGAGCAGTACTTC. Translation gives CASSSARVRVRYEQYF.

The gene calls are TRBV19 and TRBJ1-5; D possibly corresponds to TRBD1 (6 bases). Germline values: CDR1 LNHDA, CDR2 SQIVND (reference sequence). The CDR3 is 14 residues long. Trimming shortened V by 6 bases and J by 12 bases, and 21 bases separated the two germline ends. CDR3 coding DNA: TGTGCCAGTAGAAATACAGGGTCGGGTGGGCTCCAGCATTTT. Protein: CASRNTGSGGLQHF.

The chain employs TRBV6-6 and TRBJ2-7; D remains ambiguous. The CDR3 sequence is 14 residues long. The V gene lost 2 bases and the J gene lost 4 bases, with 12 bases spanning the gap. From germline, CDR1 is MNHNY and CDR2 SVGAGI (reference sequence). The CDR3 bases are TGTGCCAGCAGTTACGCCCCAGAGGCTTACGAGCAGTACTTC. It codes for CASSYAPEAYEQYF.

The sample holds one count of this clone. The gene calls are TRBV28 and TRBJ2-3; TRBD2 matches 8 bases. Germline values: CDR1 MDHEN, CDR2 SYDVKM. The CDR3 has 17 residues. V gave up 4 bases and J gave up 2 bases; unmatched junction bases: 11. The CDR3 DNA is TGTGCCAGCAGTTGGGGGTTCGGCGGGGGGCCCACAGATACGCAGTATTTT. Translating it yields CASSWGFGGGPTDTQYF.

V is TRBV28 and J is TRBJ1-5, with TRBD1 matching over 7 bases. Germline V gives CDR1 MDHEN, CDR2 SYDVKM. Germline trimming cut 6 bases from V and 2 bases from J; bases unmatched to any gene: 13. The CDR3 is 17 residues long. This CDR3 is CASSQATGLLGNQPQHF. CDR3 bases: TGTGCCAGCAGCCAAGCGACAGGGTTGTTGGGCAATCAGCCCCAGCATTTT.

The chain uses TRBV6-5 and TRBJ2-7; 9 nucleotides line up with TRBD1. Per the germline V gene, CDR1 is MNHEY and CDR2 is SVGAGI. The CDR3 totals 14 residues. Losses at the gene ends were 3 bases for V and 5 bases for J; bases not matched to a gene: 5. The chain's CDR3 is CASSYDRGANEQYF. CDR3 coding DNA: TGTGCCAGCAGTTATGACAGGGGGGCCAACGAGCAGTACTTC.

The chain carries TRBV9 and TRBJ2-3; 11 bases match TRBD2. J lost 6 bases, V lost 2 bases, and 5 bases had no gene match. The CDR3 sequence is 15 residues long. CDR1 is SGDLS, CDR2 YYNGEE, per germline. CDR3 coding DNA: TGTGCCAGCAGCGTTACTAGCGGGAGTACCGATACGCAGTATTTT. Amino acids: CASSVTSGSTDTQYF.

The V call is TRBV9, the J call TRBJ1-2; D is possibly TRBD1 (6 bases). Germline V gives CDR1 SGDLS, CDR2 YYNGEE. The length of the CDR3 is 15 residues. The V end lost 2 bases, the J end lost 0 bases, and 11 bases lay between the germline ends. Here the CDR3 DNA reads TGTGCCAGCAGCGTCCGGGACACTTCTAACTATGGCTACACCTTC. It translates to CASSVRDTSNYGYTF.

The chain links TRBV9 to TRBJ2-6; no clear D gene. From germline, CDR1 is SGDLS and CDR2 YYNGEE. The CDR3 contains 16 residues. Trimming shortened V by 6 bases and J by 0 bases, and 13 bases separated the two germline ends. CDR3 bases: TGTGCCAGCACCCTCTCCCCCAGCTCTGGGGCCAACGTCCTGACTTTC. Protein sequence: CASTLSPSSGANVLTF.

The CDR3 protein is CASSSGQTYTF. The CDR3 nucleotides are TGTGCCAGCAGCTCTGGACAGACTTACACCTTC. V gene TRBV11-2 combines with J gene TRBJ1-2; maybe TRBD1 (6 bases). CDR3 length: 11 amino acids. V lost 4 bases and J 11 bases, leaving 11 bases between the germline ends. CDR1 and CDR2 (germline): SGHAT, FQNNGV.

This clone was recorded once. This chain connects TRBV28 to TRBJ2-7; a weak D match, TRBD1 (5 bases). This CDR3 is 13 amino acids long. Germline lookup yields CDR1 MDHEN and CDR2 SYDVKM. V dropped 5 bases and J dropped 3 bases, with 11 bases sitting between them. Here the CDR3 reads CASSNGQLYEQYF. The CDR3 coding sequence is TGTGCCAGCAGTAACGGACAACTCTACGAGCAGTACTTC.

The J gene is TRBJ2-5, the V gene TRBV28; 8 bases match TRBD2. Germline CDR1 is MDHEN and CDR2 is SYDVKM. V was clipped by 4 bases and J by 2 bases; unmatched bases: 3. CDR3 size: 14 residues. CDR3 nucleotide sequence: TGTGCCAGCAGTTCCGTAGCGGGACAAGAGACCCAGTACTTC. The encoded protein is CASSSVAGQETQYF. Supplemented by reference TRBV28 and TRBJ2-5, the full variable domain reads DVKVTQSSRYLVKRTGEKVFLECVQDMDHENMFWYRQDPGLGLRLIYFSYDVKMKEKGDIPEGYSVSREKKERFSLILESASTNQTSMYLCASSSVAGQETQYFGPGTRLLVL.

This clone was counted once. The V call is TRBV11-1, the J call TRBJ2-1; 10 positions match TRBD1. CDR3 size: 15 residues. Germline CDR1 is SGHAT and CDR2 is FQDESV (reference sequence). J was trimmed by 3 bases and V by 1 base; bases with no gene match: 0. CDR3 sequence: CASSLGTGGYNEQFF. The CDR3 DNA sequence: TGTGCCAGCAGCTTAGGGACAGGGGGCTACAATGAGCAGTTCTTC.